One sample yielded the 30 T cell receptor beta chains listed below, sequenced in a study of CD8 T cells in ankylosing spondylitis. TCRdb itself ran the 5' RACE reads through MiXCR, one entry per CDR3 protein. The sample has about 260,000 distinct CDR3 sequences; over 15% are singletons. The source material was blood, either unsorted or a sorted T cell fraction (not recorded which). All receptors come from a male donor with ankylosing spondylitis or in good health (not recorded which).

J is TRBJ2-3 and V is TRBV5-1; 7 nucleotides match TRBD1. J gave up 1 base and V 4 bases, and 6 bases lay outside the gene matches. The CDR3 has 15 residues. The V gene's germline CDR1 is SGHRS and CDR2 YFSETQ. The CDR3 sequence: CASSNWGQRTDTQYF. DNA for the CDR3: TGCGCCAGCAGCAATTGGGGACAGCGCACAGATACGCAGTATTTT.

On this clonotype: This may come from a read error, since a much larger clone is one base off. The CDR3 does not close with the conserved phenylalanine or tryptophan, likely indicating a read error. V and J are TRBV7-6 and TRBJ2-3, with D hard to call. The germline V and J ends were trimmed by 3 bases and 6 bases, with 13 bases remaining between them. The CDR3 sequence is 14 residues long. Per the germline V gene, CDR1 is SGHVS and CDR2 is FNYEAQ. The CDR3 protein is CASSLDLARDTQYY. As DNA, the CDR3 is TGTGCCAGCAGCTTGGATCTCGCAAGGGATACGCAGTATTAT.

This clonotype was observed a handful of times. This chain connects TRBV5-5 to TRBJ2-1; 8 bases line up with TRBD1. The length of the CDR3 is 14 residues. The germline gives CDR1 SGHKS, CDR2 YYEKEE (reference sequence). V lost 2 bases and J lost 12; bases outside the gene matches: 10. The CDR3 nucleotides read TGTGCCAGCAGCTTTACCCAGGACAGGGCTCGGCAGTTCTTC. This codes for CASSFTQDRARQFF.

This clonotype was seen more than once but under ten times. The genes are TRBV6-5 and TRBJ2-1; D unresolved. V was trimmed by 0 bases and J by 0 bases, leaving 15 bases between them. Germline CDR1 and CDR2: MNHEY and SVGAGI. The CDR3 consists of 18 residues. CDR3 amino acids: CASSYSPVGSRSYNEQFF. In nucleotides, the CDR3 is TGTGCCAGCAGTTACTCCCCCGTAGGGTCACGCTCCTACAATGAGCAGTTCTTC.

Here the CDR3 reads CASRGGAERSSYNEQFF. CDR3 nucleotide sequence: TGCGCCAGCAGGGGTGGAGCGGAGAGGAGCTCCTACAATGAGCAGTTCTTC. The chain recombines TRBV5-1 with TRBJ2-1, with D maybe TRBD2 (5 bases). The CDR3 runs to 17 residues. The V end was cut by 5 bases, the J end by 0 bases, with 18 bases between. The germline CDR1 and CDR2 sequences are SGHRS and YFSETQ. The complete variable domain, with remaining parts taken from reference TRBV5-1 and TRBJ2-1, reads KAGVTQTPRYLIKTRGQQVTLSCSPISGHRSVSWYQQTPGQGLQFLFEYFSETQRNKGNFPGRFSGRQFSNSRSEMNVSTLELGDSALYLCASRGGAERSSYNEQFFGPGTRLTVL.

CDR3 residues: CASLRERGIVTEAFF. Here the CDR3 DNA reads TGTGCCAGCCTCCGGGAGAGAGGTATTGTCACTGAAGCTTTCTTT. The chain has TRBV6-1 and TRBJ1-1, with D uncertain. The CDR3 length is 15 residues. V lost 8 bases and J 4 bases, leaving 20 bases between the germline ends. Germline V CDR1 and CDR2: MNHNS, SASEGT.

This clonotype has just a few counts. The genes are TRBV27 and TRBJ2-3; TRBD2 matches 13 bases. Germline CDR1 and CDR2: MNHEY and SMNVEV (reference sequence). CDR3 length: 16 residues. Trimming cost V 5 bases and J 5 bases; bases outside gene matches: 7. The CDR3 nucleotides are TGTGCCAGCAGTCCACTAGCGGGAGGGCCGATAGATACGCAGTATTTT. Translating gives CASSPLAGGPIDTQYF.

The sample holds a few counts of this clonotype. The chain uses TRBV29-1 and TRBJ2-1; TRBD1 might be the D (6 bases). The germline CDR1 and CDR2 sequences are SQVTM and ANQGSEA. The V end lost 7 bases, the J end lost 3 bases, and 16 bases lay between the germline ends. There are 14 residues in the CDR3. In nucleotides, the CDR3 is TGCAGCGCCCGGCCTGAGACAGGCTACAATGAGCAGTTCTTC. Residues: CSARPETGYNEQFF.

This clonotype was observed many times. This chain's CDR3 is CASSQGQGTDYGYTF. CDR3 coding DNA: TGTGCCAGCAGCCAAGGACAGGGGACCGACTATGGCTACACCTTC. The chain couples TRBV5-6 to TRBJ1-2, with TRBD1 matching 9 bases. The V gene's germline CDR1 is SGHDT and CDR2 YYEEEE. The CDR3 consists of 15 residues. V shed 4 bases and J 3 bases; nucleotides not matched to a gene: 7.

J is TRBJ2-4 and V is TRBV12-3 or TRBV12-4, with 7 bases that match TRBD1. Trimming at V came to 5 bases and at J to 11 bases, leaving 12 bases not matched to a gene. This CDR3 contains 14 residues. Here the CDR3 DNA reads TGTGCCAGCAGTCCCCAGGGGGTCGGAGTATTTCAGTACTTC. Encoded protein: CASSPQGVGVFQYF.

The chain recombines TRBV20-1 with TRBJ2-1; D is perhaps TRBD1 (5 bases). This CDR3 has 15 amino acids. Germline CDR1 DFQATT, CDR2 SNEGSKA (reference sequence). V was cut by 5 bases and J by 1 base, with 15 bases left in between. The CDR3 is CSAPLDSMSYNEQFF. CDR3 coding DNA: TGCAGTGCTCCACTTGACAGCATGTCCTACAATGAGCAGTTCTTC.

This clonotype occurred a few times. The V call is TRBV5-1, the J call TRBJ2-1; perhaps TRBD1 as D (6 bases). Germline V gene sequence: CDR1 SGHRS, CDR2 YFSETQ. Trimming cost V 4 bases and J 12 bases, with 20 bases left between them. The CDR3 covers 14 residues. CDR3 amino acids: CASSQRGQLGVQFF. CDR3 DNA: TGCGCCAGCAGCCAAAGAGGACAGCTGGGGGTGCAGTTCTTC. Full variable domain (missing parts from reference TRBV5-1 and TRBJ2-1): KAGVTQTPRYLIKTRGQQVTLSCSPISGHRSVSWYQQTPGQGLQFLFEYFSETQRNKGNFPGRFSGRQFSNSRSEMNVSTLELGDSALYLCASSQRGQLGVQFFGPGTRLTVL.

This clonotype has a handful of counts. The V call is TRBV7-9, the J call TRBJ1-1; perhaps TRBD1 as D (5 bases). This CDR3 contains 15 residues. V shed 5 bases and J shed 4 bases, with 17 bases lying between them. The germline gives CDR1 SEHNR, CDR2 FQNEAQ (reference sequence). The CDR3 spells CASSPVGRVSTEAFF. As DNA, the CDR3 is TGTGCCAGCAGCCCTGTTGGCAGGGTGAGCACTGAAGCTTTCTTT.

The chain combines TRBV12-3 or TRBV12-4 with TRBJ1-5, with TRBD1 matching over 9 bases. The length of the CDR3 is 16 residues. V was pared by 4 bases and J by 1 base, with 5 bases of the junction left unmatched. CDR3: CASSSGTGTSNQPQHF. The CDR3 DNA sequence: TGTGCCAGCAGTTCCGGGACAGGGACGAGCAATCAGCCCCAGCATTTT.

On this clonotype: The junction differs from germline at one of its ends, possibly a read error. This chain links TRBV5-6 with TRBJ1-1; D not certain. This CDR3 spans 16 amino acids. The germline V gene has CDR1 SGHDT and CDR2 YYEEEE. This chain's CDR3 is CTSSRARIGRDTEAFF. The CDR3 nucleotides are TGTACCAGCAGCCGTGCCCGCATTGGGCGCGACACTGAAGCTTTCTTT.

The chain has TRBV6-5 and TRBJ2-1; 8 positions agree with TRBD1. CDR1 and CDR2 from the germline V gene are MNHEY and SVGAGI. This CDR3 is 16 amino acids long. J was trimmed by 2 bases and V by 4 bases; bases with no gene match: 7. CDR3 bases: TGTGCCAGCAGTTCTCCCGGGACAGGACCCTACAATGAGCAGTTCTTC. Its protein is CASSSPGTGPYNEQFF.

The V gene is TRBV7-9, the J gene TRBJ2-3; possibly TRBD1 for D (6 bases). There are 14 residues in the CDR3. Germline CDR1 SEHNR, CDR2 FQNEAQ (reference sequence). Trimming left V 5 bases short and J 0 bases short, with 9 bases between. The CDR3 nucleotides are TGTGCCAGCAGCCGGACAGTTAGCACAGATACGCAGTATTTT. Translating gives CASSRTVSTDTQYF.

V and J are TRBV9 and TRBJ2-1, with 7 bases identical to TRBD1. The CDR3 runs to 15 residues. V lost 1 base, J lost 4 bases, and 5 bases stayed unmatched. Germline V gene lookup returns CDR1 SGDLS and CDR2 YYNGEE. The CDR3 region has the DNA TGTGCCAGCAGCGTAAAAGGGGGCGCGTACAATGAGCAGTTCTTC. Residues: CASSVKGGAYNEQFF.

This sequence joins TRBV10-3 and TRBJ2-1, with D perhaps TRBD1 or TRBD2 (6 bases each). Per germline, CDR1 ENHRY and CDR2 SYGVKD. The CDR3 totals 17 residues. Trimming pared 0 bases from V and 1 base from J, leaving 13 bases between. In DNA form, the CDR3 reads TGTGCCATCAGTGAGTCGTCTGGAGGGGGGTCCTACAATGAGCAGTTCTTC. Protein product: CAISESSGGGSYNEQFF.

This clonotype was seen more than once but under ten times. The chain has TRBV20-1 and TRBJ1-2; D remains ambiguous. V was pared by 2 bases and J by 4 bases, with 14 bases between. Germline V lookup: CDR1 DFQATT, CDR2 SNEGSKA (reference sequence). The CDR3 spans 14 residues. CDR3 residues: CSARPPGSSYGYTF. In DNA form, the CDR3 reads TGCAGTGCTAGACCACCGGGATCTTCCTATGGCTACACCTTC.

This clonotype has just a few counts. The chain carries TRBV3-1 and TRBJ2-2; a possible D gene is TRBD2 (6 bases). The germline CDR1 and CDR2 sequences are LGHDT and YNNKEL (reference sequence). The CDR3 totals 13 residues. V was clipped by 6 bases and J by 7 bases, with 12 bases between them. As DNA, the CDR3 is TGTGCCAGCAGTCCGATGCGGGGCGGGGAGCTGTTTTTT. Its protein is CASSPMRGGELFF.

A few counts support this clonotype. The chain uses TRBV20-1 and TRBJ1-1, with TRBD1 matching over 9 bases. V shed 7 bases, J shed 0 bases, and the junction held 9 bases outside the gene matches. The CDR3 has 15 amino acids. CDR1 and CDR2 from the germline V gene are DFQATT and SNEGSKA (reference sequence). This chain's CDR3 is CSGTGAPGMNTEAFF. As DNA, the CDR3 is TGCAGTGGGACAGGGGCCCCGGGCATGAACACTGAAGCTTTCTTT.

In this sample, this clonotype turned up many times. This chain connects TRBV6-5 to TRBJ2-5; D not certain. CDR3 length equals 12 residues. Trimming took off 6 bases at V and 2 bases at J, with 7 bases between the two ends. Germline CDR1 and CDR2: MNHEY and SVGAGI. CDR3 DNA: TGTGCCAGCAGCGCACGGCAAGAGACCCAGTACTTC. It specifies CASSARQETQYF.

CDR3 in amino acids: CASSLIAARGLVDEQFF. DNA for the CDR3: TGTGCCAGCTCACTCATAGCCGCTCGGGGGCTCGTGGATGAGCAGTTCTTC. The rearrangement links TRBV18 to TRBJ2-1, with D perhaps matching TRBD1 or TRBD2 (6 bases each). This CDR3 region has 17 residues. Between the trimmed V and J ends, which lost 4 bases and 8 bases, there was a span of 24 bases. Germline V CDR1 and CDR2: KGHSH, LQKENI.

The chain employs TRBV20-1 and TRBJ1-5, with TRBD1 matching 10 bases. The trim removed 0 bases at V and 0 bases at J, leaving 11 bases unmatched. The CDR3 is 19 residues long. In germline, CDR1 is DFQATT, CDR2 SNEGSKA (reference sequence). CDR3 amino acids: CSAREWGQGTRYSNQPQHF. The CDR3 DNA sequence: TGCAGTGCTAGAGAGTGGGGACAGGGGACAAGATATAGCAATCAGCCCCAGCATTTT.

The chain is built from TRBV6-5 and TRBJ1-1; TRBD1 matches 8 bases. This CDR3 is built from 13 residues. Germline assignment: CDR1 MNHEY and CDR2 SVGAGI. The V segment lost 1 base and the J segment 11 bases; nucleotides outside the gene matches: 6. The CDR3 DNA follows: TGTGCCAGCAGTTACTGGACAGGGAGTGGGGCTTTCTTT. Amino acid sequence: CASSYWTGSGAFF.

The J gene is TRBJ2-5, the V gene TRBV29-1; D remains unclear. This CDR3 contains 13 residues. Germline V CDR1 and CDR2: SQVTM, ANQGSEA. V lost 4 bases, J lost 1 base, and 10 bases lay in between. CDR3 loop: CSVGGSIQETQYF. DNA for the CDR3: TGCAGCGTTGGAGGCTCCATCCAAGAGACCCAGTACTTC.

This clonotype turned up a few times. This chain joins TRBV5-1 and TRBJ1-6; TRBD1 matches at 7 bases. The CDR3 contains 13 residues. Germline V CDR1 and CDR2: SGHRS, YFSETQ. The J segment lost 10 bases and the V segment lost 3 bases, leaving 4 bases of the junction unmatched. The CDR3 region is CASSSQGGSPLHF. The DNA of the CDR3 is TGCGCCAGCAGCTCCCAGGGGGGATCACCCCTCCACTTT.

This clonotype has at least ten counts. V and J are TRBV7-2 and TRBJ2-1; D is undetermined. V lost 4 bases to trimming and J lost 5 bases, with 9 bases between them. This CDR3 comprises 13 residues. Germline values: CDR1 SGHTA, CDR2 FQGNSA. In DNA form, the CDR3 reads TGTGCCAGCAGCTCCGCTGGTCACAATGAGCAGTTCTTC. It is translated as CASSSAGHNEQFF. Supplemented by reference TRBV7-2 and TRBJ2-1, the full variable domain reads GAGVSQSPSNKVTEKGKDVELRCDPISGHTALYWYRQSLGQGLEFLIYFQGNSAPDKSGLPSDRFSAERTGGSVSTLTIQRTQQEDSAVYLCASSSAGHNEQFFGPGTRLTVL.

The rearrangement joins TRBV10-3 to TRBJ2-7; 13 positions match TRBD2. The V gene's germline CDR1 is ENHRY and CDR2 SYGVKD. J gave up 1 base and V 4 bases, and 10 bases lay outside the gene matches. The CDR3 extends over 18 amino acids. Written as DNA, the CDR3 is TGTGCCATCAGTGGCCCAAGGACTAGCGGGAGAAGGTCCTACGAGCAGTACGTC. Amino acids: CAISGPRTSGRRSYEQYV.